What follows are 14 T cell receptor beta chains derived from one specimen sequenced in a study of blood T cell repertoires in COVID-19. Measured with immunoSEQ multiplex PCR; TCRdb has only the in-frame clones, and not every one. Among roughly 42,000 clones listed, 75% to 90% were seen once. Source material: peripheral blood. These receptors all come from a man aged 30 to 45 with active or convalescent COVID-19.

A single count supports this clone. The V gene is TRBV5-4, the J gene TRBJ1-1; 8 bases line up with TRBD1. CDR3 size: 14 residues. Germline lookup yields CDR1 SGHNT and CDR2 YYREEE (reference sequence). Germline trimming cut 4 bases from V and 4 bases from J; bases unmatched to any gene: 6. In DNA form, the CDR3 reads TGTGCCAGCAGCGCGGACAGGGCTATCACTGAAGCTTTCTTT. Translated, it gives CASSADRAITEAFF. The full variable domain, completed using reference TRBV5-4 and TRBJ1-1, is ETGVTQSPTHLIKTRGQQVTLRCSSQSGHNTVSWYQQALGQGPQFIFQYYREEENGRGNFPPRFSGLQFPNYSSELNVNALELDDSALYLCASSADRAITEAFFGQGTRLTVV.

V usage is TRBV27 and J usage is TRBJ1-5; D may be TRBD1 (6 bases). Per the germline V gene, CDR1 is MNHEY and CDR2 is SMNVEV (reference sequence). The germline V and J ends were trimmed by 6 bases and 2 bases, with 17 bases remaining between them. The CDR3 is made up of 16 amino acids. The CDR3 nucleotides read TGTGCCAGCAGAGCAACAGGGCCGATGGGCAATCAGCCCCAGCATTTT. The encoded protein is CASRATGPMGNQPQHF.

The genes are TRBV19 and TRBJ1-1, with 10 bases that match TRBD1. This CDR3 comprises 15 residues. CDR1 and CDR2 from the germline V gene are LNHDA and SQIVND (reference sequence). The ends lost 6 bases at V and 10 bases at J; junction bases unmatched: 14. The CDR3 is CASRAPGTGAPSAFF. Here the CDR3 DNA reads TGTGCCAGTAGGGCCCCCGGGACAGGGGCACCGTCAGCTTTCTTT.

The chain uses TRBV7-9 and TRBJ1-3; 8 nucleotides agree with TRBD1. V shed 5 bases and J 2 bases; nucleotides not matched to a gene: 5. This CDR3 contains 15 residues. CDR1 is SEHNR and CDR2 is FQNEAQ in the germline V gene (reference sequence). CDR3 amino acids: CASSPQTGAGNTIYF. As DNA, the CDR3 is TGTGCCAGCAGCCCCCAGACAGGGGCTGGAAACACCATATATTTT.

The chain is built from TRBV24-1 and TRBJ2-3; 9 nucleotides line up with TRBD1. Trimming took 4 bases from V and 4 from J; bases not matched to a gene: 8. The V gene's germline CDR1 is KGHDR and CDR2 SFDVKD. This CDR3 has 16 residues. DNA of the CDR3: TGTGCCACCAGTGACCACAGGGGGCGTTTTTCAGATACGCAGTATTTT. As protein: CATSDHRGRFSDTQYF.

CDR3 sequence: CASSSWGREGGEKLFF. As DNA, the CDR3 is TGTGCCAGCAGCTCCTGGGGCAGGGAGGGCGGTGAAAAACTGTTTTTT. The chain employs TRBV9 and TRBJ1-4; D may be TRBD1 (5 bases). Deletions cut 4 bases from V and 7 bases from J, with 20 bases between. The CDR3 has 16 residues. Germline V gives CDR1 SGDLS, CDR2 YYNGEE.

In DNA form, the CDR3 reads TGTGCCAGCAGCCCCTATAGGGACAGCGGCTACACCTTC. This gives the protein CASSPYRDSGYTF. The chain combines TRBV7-2 with TRBJ1-2, with 7 nucleotides matching TRBD1. The CDR3 is 13 residues long. CDR1 and CDR2 from the germline V gene are SGHTA and FQGNSA. Germline trimming cut 5 bases from V and 8 bases from J; bases unmatched to any gene: 8.

The CDR3 nucleotides are TGTGCCAGCAGCTTAGGGCAGGTGAATGCTGAAGCTTTCTTT. It is translated as CASSLGQVNAEAFF. This rearrangement joins TRBV7-2 to TRBJ1-1; D is ambiguous. The germline CDR1 and CDR2 sequences are SGHTA and FQGNSA. CDR3 length: 14 residues. V shed 1 base and J shed 6 bases, with 12 bases lying between them.

The chain joins TRBV19 to TRBJ2-2; 11 bases are a match to TRBD1. There are 16 residues in the CDR3. After removal of 6 bases from V and 6 bases from J, the junction contained 9 bases not matched to a gene. Germline CDR1 reads LNHDA; CDR2 reads SQIVND (reference sequence). CDR3 region: CASSYRDRGLPGELFF. The DNA for the CDR3 is TGTGCCAGTAGCTACCGGGACAGGGGGTTGCCCGGGGAGCTGTTTTTT. Supplemented by reference TRBV19 and TRBJ2-2, the full variable domain reads DGGITQSPKYLFRKEGQNVTLSCEQNLNHDAMYWYRQDPGQGLRLIYYSQIVNDFQKGDIAEGYSVSREKKESFPLTVTSAQKNPTAFYLCASSYRDRGLPGELFFGEGSRLTVL.

The chain links TRBV4-2 to TRBJ2-5; TRBD2 agrees at 15 bases. Germline V gene sequence: CDR1 LGHNA, CDR2 YNFKEQ. The trim removed 2 bases at V and 6 bases at J, leaving 4 bases unmatched. The CDR3 runs 16 residues. This CDR3 reads CASSQWGLAGGQTQYF. CDR3 nucleotides: TGTGCCAGCAGCCAATGGGGACTAGCGGGAGGACAGACCCAGTACTTC.

Note on this clone: Germline is not matched at one junction end, which may reflect a read error. The rearrangement links TRBV7-7 to TRBJ2-1; 10 nucleotides agree with TRBD2. The CDR3 length is 15 residues. Germline CDR1 is SSHAT and CDR2 is FNYEAQ (reference sequence). CDR3 sequence reads: CASSLGAGGVNEQFF. The CDR3 nucleotides are TGTGCTAGCAGCTTGGGAGCGGGAGGGGTCAATGAGCAGTTCTTC.

Only one count was recorded for this clone. This rearrangement joins TRBV11-2 to TRBJ2-3, with TRBD1 matching 9 bases. This CDR3 is built from 15 residues. Losses at the gene ends were 3 bases for V and 4 bases for J; bases not matched to a gene: 5. From germline, CDR1 is SGHAT and CDR2 FQNNGV. The CDR3 nucleotides read TGTGCCAGCAGCTTGGGACAGGGTATATCAGATACGCAGTATTTT. Translating it yields CASSLGQGISDTQYF. The full variable domain, completed using reference TRBV11-2 and TRBJ2-3, is EAGVAQSPRYKIIEKRQSVAFWCNPISGHATLYWYQQILGQGPKLLIQFQNNGVVDDSQLPKDRFSAERLKGVDSTLKIQPAKLEDSAVYLCASSLGQGISDTQYFGPGTRLTVL.

The V call is TRBV4-3, the J call TRBJ2-3, with a weak D call TRBD1 (5 bases). The V gene's germline CDR1 is LGHNA and CDR2 YSLEER. This CDR3 has 15 residues. V was trimmed by 0 bases and J by 4 bases, leaving 11 bases between them. The DNA for the CDR3 is TGCGCCAGCAGCCAAGATCGGCAGGGTGCAGATACGCAGTATTTT. Its protein is CASSQDRQGADTQYF.

V gene TRBV11-1 combines with J gene TRBJ2-4, with D possibly TRBD1 on 6 matching bases. V was clipped by 3 bases and J by 3 bases, with 12 bases between them. This CDR3 contains 15 residues. Germline lookup yields CDR1 SGHAT and CDR2 FQDESV (reference sequence). CDR3 in DNA: TGTGCCAGCAGCTTGGGCGACAGGAGCAAAAACATTCAGTACTTC. Its protein product is CASSLGDRSKNIQYF.